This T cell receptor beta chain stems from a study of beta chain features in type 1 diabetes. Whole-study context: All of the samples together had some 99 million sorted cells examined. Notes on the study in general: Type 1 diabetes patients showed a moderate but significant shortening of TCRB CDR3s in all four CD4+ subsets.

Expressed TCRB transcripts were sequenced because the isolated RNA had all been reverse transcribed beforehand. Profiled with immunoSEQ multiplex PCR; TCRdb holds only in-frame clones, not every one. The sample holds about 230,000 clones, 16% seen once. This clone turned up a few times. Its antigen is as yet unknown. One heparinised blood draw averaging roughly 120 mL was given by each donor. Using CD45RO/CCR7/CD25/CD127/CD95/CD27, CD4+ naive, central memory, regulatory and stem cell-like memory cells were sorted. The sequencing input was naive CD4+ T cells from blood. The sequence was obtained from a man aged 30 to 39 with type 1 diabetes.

The CDR3 is CASSGDRAGEQYF. DNA of the CDR3: TGCGCCAGCAGCGGAGACAGGGCCGGCGAGCAGTACTTC. The chain uses TRBV5-1 and TRBJ2-7; 7 bases agree with TRBD1. The length of the CDR3 is 13 residues. V gave up 4 bases and J gave up 6 bases; unmatched junction bases: 7. Germline V gene data show CDR1 as SGHRS and CDR2 as YFSETQ.